The 18 T cell receptor beta chains reported below all come from one sample, sequenced in a study of blood T cell repertoires in COVID-19 (dated by TCRdb to the early 2020s). The library was generated by the immunoSEQ multiplex PCR assay. TCRdb carries this immuneACCESS record with in-frame sequences only. Its versions omit some clonotypes, under half of them owing to an unresolved V gene in the studies checked, with the rest unexplained. Counted in this sample were 400,000 to 450,000 clones; 70% to 90% of them appeared once. The ten top clones hold 0.8% to 0.85% of the sample. The sequencing input was peripheral blood. These receptor sequences come from a man younger than 35 with COVID-19, enrolled during active disease.

This chain connects TRBV5-6 to TRBJ2-4; TRBD2 matches 7 bases. The CDR3 sequence is 15 residues long. Germline V gene data show CDR1 as SGHDT and CDR2 as YYEEEE. J was trimmed by 1 base and V by 3 bases; bases with no gene match: 4. The DNA for the CDR3 is TGTGCCAGCAGCTCCACCGGGGGGGCCAAAAACATTCAGTACTTC. Encoded protein: CASSSTGGAKNIQYF.

In DNA form, the CDR3 reads TGCGCCAGCAAGTCTAGCGTATACAATGAGCAGTTCTTC. This codes for CASKSSVYNEQFF. The rearrangement links TRBV10-2 to TRBJ2-1, with D perhaps matching TRBD2 (6 bases). Germline V lookup: CDR1 WSHSY, CDR2 SAAADI. This CDR3 spans 13 amino acids. Deletions cut 7 bases from V and 4 bases from J, with 11 bases between.

J is TRBJ2-7 and V is TRBV5-1; 9 bases fit TRBD1. This CDR3 has 12 amino acids. The V and J ends lost 7 bases and 12 bases, in that order; junction bases with no gene match: 11. The germline V gene encodes CDR1 SGHRS and CDR2 YFSETQ. The CDR3 region is CASAGTGLSLYF. CDR3 in DNA: TGCGCCAGCGCCGGGACAGGGTTGTCACTGTACTTC.

The chain uses TRBV19 and TRBJ1-2, with D perhaps TRBD1 (5 bases). The CDR3 is made up of 14 amino acids. From germline, CDR1 is LNHDA and CDR2 SQIVND (reference sequence). Trimming removed 6 bases from V and 3 bases from J, with 14 bases in between. In nucleotides, the CDR3 is TGTGCCAGTAGAGGTAGACAAGGGGACTATGGCTACACCTTC. Translation: CASRGRQGDYGYTF.

This chain uses TRBV27 with TRBJ2-6; 8 positions agree with TRBD2. The length of the CDR3 is 17 residues. CDR1 and CDR2 from the germline V gene are MNHEY and SMNVEV (reference sequence). The ends lost 6 bases at V and 4 bases at J; junction bases unmatched: 11. In DNA form, the CDR3 reads TGTGCCAGCAGGCCGGGACTAGAGGTGAGAGGGGCCAACGTCCTGACTTTC. Its protein product is CASRPGLEVRGANVLTF.

The J gene is TRBJ1-5, the V gene TRBV19; D is uncertain. This CDR3 has 12 amino acids. V was trimmed by 7 bases and J by 5 bases, leaving 9 bases between them. Germline CDR1 LNHDA, CDR2 SQIVND (reference sequence). The CDR3 spells CASTRGYQPQHF. As DNA, the CDR3 is TGTGCCAGTACAAGAGGATATCAGCCCCAGCATTTT.

The rearrangement joins TRBV6-5 to TRBJ1-1, with 7 bases matching TRBD1. After removal of 2 bases from V and 4 bases from J, the junction contained 7 bases not matched to a gene. This CDR3 region has 15 residues. The germline V gene encodes CDR1 MNHEY and CDR2 SVGAGI. The CDR3 loop is CASSYVRGSSTEAFF. The CDR3, as DNA: TGTGCCAGCAGTTACGTCAGGGGGTCTAGCACTGAAGCTTTCTTT.

The chain links TRBV2 to TRBJ2-7; D is possibly TRBD1 (6 bases). V was trimmed by 7 bases and J by 1 base, leaving 8 bases between them. The CDR3 length is 12 residues. The germline gives CDR1 SNHLY, CDR2 FYNNEI. CDR3 sequence (DNA): TGTGCCAGCAAGCAGGGGTCCTACGAGCAGTACTTC. Protein sequence: CASKQGSYEQYF.

This clone was seen just once. V gene TRBV5-1 combines with J gene TRBJ2-5; D might be TRBD1 (6 bases). Per the germline V gene, CDR1 is SGHRS and CDR2 is YFSETQ. Deletions cut 4 bases from V and 1 base from J, with 11 bases between. This CDR3 comprises 14 residues. Here the CDR3 DNA reads TGCGCCAGCAGCCACGGACAGACCCAAGAGACCCAGTACTTC. Its translation is CASSHGQTQETQYF.

The J gene is TRBJ2-1, the V gene TRBV18; 14 bases are shared with TRBD2. The ends lost 0 bases at V and 0 bases at J; junction bases unmatched: 1. The CDR3 sequence is 18 residues long. CDR1 and CDR2 (germline): KGHSH, LQKENI. The CDR3: CASSPPGTSGSSYNEQFF. CDR3 coding DNA: TGTGCCAGCTCACCACCGGGGACTAGCGGGAGCTCCTACAATGAGCAGTTCTTC. The whole variable domain, filled in from reference TRBV18 and TRBJ2-1, reads NAGVMQNPRHLVRRRGQEARLRCSPMKGHSHVYWYRQLPEEGLKFMVYLQKENIIDESGMPKERFSAEFPKEGPSILRIQQVVRGDSAAYFCASSPPGTSGSSYNEQFFGPGTRLTVL.

The rearrangement joins TRBV3-1 (or the pseudogene TRBV3-2) to TRBJ2-7; 12 bases match TRBD2. This CDR3 is 15 amino acids long. Germline CDR1 and CDR2: LGHDT and YNNKEL (reference sequence). Germline trimming cut 4 bases from V and 3 bases from J; bases unmatched to any gene: 4. The CDR3 reads CASSPPGLAGYEQYF. CDR3 sequence (DNA): TGTGCCAGCAGCCCACCGGGACTAGCGGGCTACGAGCAGTACTTC.

V usage is TRBV2 and J usage is TRBJ2-6; D may be TRBD2 (5 bases). This CDR3 comprises 15 residues. The V gene's germline CDR1 is SNHLY and CDR2 FYNNEI. Trimming cost V 7 bases and J 1 base, with 11 bases left between them. This CDR3 reads CASTERQSGANVLTF. In DNA, the CDR3 is TGTGCCAGCACCGAGCGGCAATCTGGGGCCAACGTCCTGACTTTC.

This clone occurred once. The rearrangement joins TRBV6-5 to TRBJ1-3; perhaps TRBD1 as D (5 bases). This CDR3 is built from 15 residues. V was pared by 2 bases and J by 4 bases, with 12 bases between. CDR1 is MNHEY, CDR2 SVGAGI, per germline. CDR3 protein: CASSYGAGWGNTIYF. CDR3 in DNA: TGTGCCAGCAGTTACGGGGCAGGGTGGGGAAACACCATATATTTT.

Worth noting for this clone: An end of the junction differs from the germline gene, which may be a read error. The gene calls are TRBV5-1 and TRBJ2-2, with TRBD1 identical over 9 bases. The CDR3 is 16 residues long. CDR1 and CDR2 (germline): SGHRS, YFSETQ. The CDR3 DNA reads TGCGCCAGCAGCTTAAACGGACAGGGGAACATCGGGGAGCTGTTTTTT. The encoded protein is CASSLNGQGNIGELFF. Combining the CDR3 with reference TRBV5-1 and TRBJ2-2 gives the whole variable domain KAGVTQTPRYLIKTRGQQVTLSCSPISGHRSVSWYQQTPGQGLQFLFEYFSETQRNKGNFPGRFSGRQFSNSRSEMNVSTLELGDSALYLCASSLNGQGNIGELFFGEGSRLTVL.

In this sample, this clone turned up once. This chain joins TRBV18 and TRBJ2-7; D perhaps matches TRBD2 (5 bases). CDR1 KGHSH and CDR2 LQKENI come from the germline V gene. This CDR3 region has 14 residues. V lost 1 base and J 3 bases, leaving 10 bases between the germline ends. The CDR3 DNA sequence: TGTGCCAGCTCACCACGAATCCGGGACTACGAGCAGTACTTC. Its protein product is CASSPRIRDYEQYF. The variable domain in full, with the rest retrieved from reference TRBV18 and TRBJ2-7, is NAGVMQNPRHLVRRRGQEARLRCSPMKGHSHVYWYRQLPEEGLKFMVYLQKENIIDESGMPKERFSAEFPKEGPSILRIQQVVRGDSAAYFCASSPRIRDYEQYFGPGTRLTVT.

This chain uses TRBV6-2 or TRBV6-3 with TRBJ2-7; D might be TRBD2 (7 bases). The V gene's germline CDR1 is MNHEY and CDR2 SVGEGT. V gave up 2 bases and J gave up 7 bases, with 12 bases separating them. The CDR3 covers 13 residues. The CDR3 DNA reads TGTGCCAGCAGTTACGGGGGGGCCCAAGAGCAGTACTTC. Amino acid sequence: CASSYGGAQEQYF.

This clone appeared a single time. The CDR3 region is CASSRTGFDEQYF. Here the CDR3 DNA reads TGTGCCAGCAGCAGGACAGGGTTCGACGAGCAGTACTTC. The rearrangement joins TRBV9 to TRBJ2-7; 8 bases are shared with TRBD1. The length of the CDR3 is 13 residues. Per the germline V gene, CDR1 is SGDLS and CDR2 is YYNGEE. Trimming removed 4 bases from V and 5 bases from J; junction bases left unmatched: 5.

In this sample, this clone turned up a few times. The J gene is TRBJ2-6, the V gene TRBV5-6, with D possibly TRBD2 on 6 matching bases. Germline V lookup: CDR1 SGHDT, CDR2 YYEEEE. The V gene lost 0 bases and the J gene lost 3 bases, with 19 bases spanning the gap. The length of the CDR3 is 19 residues. This CDR3 reads CASSLVSGLALSGANVLTF. As DNA, the CDR3 is TGTGCCAGCAGCTTGGTTTCGGGACTGGCCTTGAGTGGGGCCAACGTCCTGACTTTC.